These 28 T cell receptor beta chains came from one sample sequenced in a study of cytomegalovirus exposure and HLA in healthy donors. Amplification used 60 Vbeta primers and 13 Jbeta primers. The table came from immunoSEQ multiplex PCR; TCRdb's copy has only in-frame clones and leaves some out. The sample consists of some 100,000 clones, around three quarters of them appearing once. The sample was PBMCs. All receptors come from a female donor in good health and CMV-seronegative.

The table lists this clone with a few counts. The V gene is TRBV4-3, the J gene TRBJ1-5; 8 nucleotides align to TRBD1. Per germline, CDR1 LGHNA and CDR2 YSLEER. The V segment lost 2 bases and the J segment 7 bases; nucleotides outside the gene matches: 4. CDR3 length: 14 amino acids. The CDR3 spells CASSQSRGQQPQHF. The CDR3 DNA is TGCGCCAGCAGCCAAAGCAGGGGGCAACAGCCCCAGCATTTT.

The V call is TRBV6-5, the J call TRBJ2-7; 8 bases are shared with TRBD1. The length of the CDR3 is 14 residues. Germline trimming cut 8 bases from V and 2 bases from J; bases unmatched to any gene: 8. Germline V gene data show CDR1 as MNHEY and CDR2 as SVGAGI. In DNA, the CDR3 is TGTGCCAGCTGCAAGACAGGGGAGACCTACGAGCAGTACTTC. The encoded protein is CASCKTGETYEQYF.

The V gene is TRBV7-8, the J gene TRBJ2-5; 7 nucleotides match TRBD1. The J call may be incorrect, as the DNA end agrees better with TRBJ2-7. The CDR3 spans 12 residues. Germline CDR1 SGHVS, CDR2 FQNEAQ. In DNA, the CDR3 is TGTGCCAGCAGTTGGGACAGCTACGAGCAGTACTTC. Encoded protein: CASSWDSYEQYF.

The table lists this clone with a count of one. J is TRBJ2-7 and V is TRBV30; D perhaps matches TRBD2 (5 bases). There are 13 residues in the CDR3. V was clipped by 0 bases and J by 3 bases, with 9 bases between them. Germline assignment: CDR1 GTSNPN and CDR2 SVGIG (reference sequence). The CDR3 DNA is TGTGCCTGGAGTGTACTAGGGAACTACGAGCAGTACTTC. Residues: CAWSVLGNYEQYF.

This chain uses TRBV7-9 with TRBJ2-1; 7 nucleotides align to TRBD2. Germline loops: CDR1 SEHNR, CDR2 FQNEAQ (reference sequence). V shed 6 bases, J shed 6 bases, and the junction held 2 bases outside the gene matches. The CDR3 is made up of 12 amino acids. The chain's CDR3 is CASSRTSNEQFF. CDR3 bases: TGTGCCAGCAGTCGGACTAGCAATGAGCAGTTCTTC. Complete variable domain (other parts from reference TRBV7-9 and TRBJ2-1): DTGVSQNPRHKITKRGQNVTFRCDPISEHNRLYWYRQTLGQGPEFLTYFQNEAQLEKSRLLSDRFSAERPKGSFSTLEIQRTEQGDSAMYLCASSRTSNEQFFGPGTRLTVL.

The chain recombines TRBV6-1 with TRBJ2-1; 12 nucleotides match TRBD2. The germline gives CDR1 MNHNS, CDR2 SASEGT. CDR3 length equals 15 residues. The J segment lost 6 bases and the V segment lost 4 bases, leaving 4 bases of the junction unmatched. This chain's CDR3 is CASSGLAGGRNEQFF. The CDR3 nucleotides read TGTGCCAGCAGTGGGCTAGCGGGGGGGCGCAATGAGCAGTTCTTC.

This clone was seen only once. J is TRBJ2-5 and V is TRBV9; a weak D match, TRBD2 (6 bases). The J call may be faulty, since TRBJ2-7 better matches the DNA end. Germline CDR1 is SGDLS and CDR2 is YYNGEE. This CDR3 region has 13 residues. CDR3: CASSPGVSDEQYF. CDR3 nucleotide sequence: TGTGCCAGCAGCCCGGGGGTATCGGACGAGCAGTACTTC.

J is TRBJ2-3 and V is TRBV7-9; D unclear. V lost 7 bases, J lost 0 bases, and 20 bases lay in between. Germline loops: CDR1 SEHNR, CDR2 FQNEAQ (reference sequence). The CDR3 runs to 17 residues. The CDR3 sequence is CASTKTSTTSSTDTQYF. In nucleotides, the CDR3 is TGTGCCAGCACTAAGACATCCACCACCTCTAGCACAGATACGCAGTATTTT.

The rearrangement joins TRBV9 to TRBJ2-1; D possibly corresponds to TRBD1 (5 bases). Germline V lookup: CDR1 SGDLS, CDR2 YYNGEE. The CDR3 spans 14 residues. V was shortened by 2 bases and J by 3 bases, with 9 bases between the two germline ends. The chain's CDR3 is CASSVGQVYNEQFF. In DNA form, the CDR3 reads TGTGCCAGCAGCGTGGGGCAGGTCTACAATGAGCAGTTCTTC.

The V call is TRBV5-6, the J call TRBJ1-2; TRBD1 aligns across 7 bases. The ends lost 0 bases at V and 8 bases at J; junction bases unmatched: 4. The CDR3 covers 13 residues. CDR1 is SGHDT, CDR2 YYEEEE, per germline. The CDR3 sequence is CASSLAAGGGYTF. The CDR3 coding sequence is TGTGCCAGCAGCTTGGCCGCAGGGGGAGGCTACACCTTC.

This chain joins TRBV11-2 and TRBJ1-6; TRBD1 matches at 9 bases. This CDR3 contains 16 residues. CDR1 SGHAT and CDR2 FQNNGV come from the germline V gene. Trimming at V came to 2 bases and at J to 7 bases, leaving 6 bases not matched to a gene. CDR3 in DNA: TGTGCCAGCAGCTTACCCCAGGGGACAGGGAATTCACCCCTCCACTTT. This gives the protein CASSLPQGTGNSPLHF.

V usage is TRBV30 and J usage is TRBJ2-3; D is perhaps TRBD2 (6 bases). The germline gives CDR1 GTSNPN, CDR2 SVGIG (reference sequence). The CDR3 has 15 residues. V was shortened by 6 bases and J by 7 bases, with 23 bases between the two germline ends. Written as DNA, the CDR3 is TGTGCCTGCCACGGATGGGGATCGGGGGTCCATACGCAGTATTTT. Protein: CACHGWGSGVHTQYF.

This clone was seen more than once but under ten times. CDR3 region: CASSSGGGNTEAFF. In DNA, the CDR3 is TGTGCCAGCAGCTCAGGCGGGGGGAACACTGAAGCTTTCTTT. The J gene is TRBJ1-1, the V gene TRBV7-2; perhaps TRBD1 as D (5 bases). The V end was cut by 4 bases, the J end by 1 base, with 10 bases between. This CDR3 has 14 amino acids. Germline CDR1 reads SGHTA; CDR2 reads FQGNSA.

This clone was picked up one time. This chain joins TRBV30 and TRBJ1-1; D remains ambiguous. Per the germline V gene, CDR1 is GTSNPN and CDR2 is SVGIG (reference sequence). Deletions cut 0 bases from V and 1 base from J, with 12 bases between. CDR3 size: 15 residues. CDR3 DNA sequence: TGTGCCTGGAGTGTAAGGCGGGGAGGGAACACTGAAGCTTTCTTT. Translation: CAWSVRRGGNTEAFF. The full variable domain, in which reference TRBV30 and TRBJ1-1 provide the parts outside the CDR3, is SQTIHQWPATLVQPVGSPLSLECTVEGTSNPNLYWYRQAAGRGLQLLFYSVGIGQISSEVPQNLSASRPQDRQFILSSKKLLLSDSGFYLCAWSVRRGGNTEAFFGQGTRLTVV.

The chain has TRBV7-3 and TRBJ1-1; TRBD1 matches at 8 bases. The germline V gene encodes CDR1 SGHTA and CDR2 FQGTGA. The CDR3 has 15 amino acids. The junction had 9 bases not matched to a gene; V was cut back by 8 bases and J by 1 base. CDR3 nucleotide sequence: TGTGCCAGCGGACAGGGCCTCCGAGGGAACACTGAAGCTTTCTTT. Its translation: CASGQGLRGNTEAFF.

This clone was counted only a few times. The gene calls are TRBV2 and TRBJ2-7; no clear D gene. From germline, CDR1 is SNHLY and CDR2 FYNNEI. V was clipped by 2 bases and J by 8 bases, with 13 bases between them. The CDR3 has 13 amino acids. In nucleotides, the CDR3 is TGTGCCAGCAGTGAAACTACTGGCGTCAAGCAGTACTTC. This encodes CASSETTGVKQYF.

The chain links TRBV30 to TRBJ2-7; D unresolved. The germline V gene encodes CDR1 GTSNPN and CDR2 SVGIG (reference sequence). V was trimmed by 3 bases and J by 0 bases, leaving 9 bases between them. This CDR3 comprises 13 residues. The CDR3 sequence: CAWRKLSSYEQYF. CDR3 sequence (DNA): TGTGCCTGGAGGAAATTGAGCTCCTACGAGCAGTACTTC. The complete variable domain, with remaining parts taken from reference TRBV30 and TRBJ2-7, reads SQTIHQWPATLVQPVGSPLSLECTVEGTSNPNLYWYRQAAGRGLQLLFYSVGIGQISSEVPQNLSASRPQDRQFILSSKKLLLSDSGFYLCAWRKLSSYEQYFGPGTRLTVT.

The chain carries TRBV5-4 and TRBJ2-2, with 12 nucleotides matching TRBD2. This CDR3 comprises 18 residues. After removal of 1 base from V and 1 base from J, the junction contained 5 bases not matched to a gene. CDR1 is SGHNT, CDR2 YYREEE, per germline (reference sequence). This CDR3 reads CASSLRLAGALNTGELFF. CDR3 coding DNA: TGTGCCAGCAGCTTGAGACTAGCGGGGGCCTTGAACACCGGGGAGCTGTTTTTT.

V is TRBV5-4 and J is TRBJ2-4; D perhaps matches TRBD2 (7 bases). V lost 0 bases, J lost 1 base, and 17 bases lay in between. The CDR3 is 18 amino acids. Germline V gives CDR1 SGHNT, CDR2 YYREEE (reference sequence). The CDR3 sequence is CASSLDLGGGYAKNIQYF. The CDR3, as DNA: TGTGCCAGCAGCTTGGATCTTGGGGGGGGCTACGCCAAAAACATTCAGTACTTC.

V is TRBV30 and J is TRBJ2-1; the match to TRBD2 covers 16 bases. The CDR3 sequence is 15 residues long. V dropped 2 bases and J dropped 12; count of bases not matched to a gene: 7. Per germline, CDR1 GTSNPN and CDR2 SVGIG (reference sequence). CDR3 DNA sequence: TGTGCCTGGAGTACGGGACTAGCGGGGGGGTTAGGGCAGTTCTTC. It is translated as CAWSTGLAGGLGQFF.

The chain combines TRBV6-1 with TRBJ1-2, with D possibly being TRBD1 (5 bases). Trimming shortened V by 5 bases and J by 0 bases, and 7 bases separated the two germline ends. The CDR3 is 13 amino acids. CDR1 and CDR2 from the germline V gene are MNHNS and SASEGT. As DNA, the CDR3 is TGTGCCAGCAGTACGACAGCTAACTATGGCTACACCTTC. It yields the protein CASSTTANYGYTF.

The V call is TRBV11-1, the J call TRBJ2-5; D perhaps matches TRBD1 (6 bases). The tail of the sequence fits TRBJ2-7 better, so the J call may be wrong. This CDR3 comprises 15 residues. From germline, CDR1 is SGHAT and CDR2 FQDESV (reference sequence). The CDR3 DNA reads TGTGCCAGCAGCTTAGGGTCAGGGGCGGCCCACGAGCAGTACTTC. It specifies CASSLGSGAAHEQYF.

This chain joins TRBV18 and TRBJ2-7, with TRBD1 identical over 12 bases. The CDR3 has 18 residues. Germline values: CDR1 KGHSH, CDR2 LQKENI. V dropped 3 bases and J dropped 6; count of bases not matched to a gene: 15. The CDR3 spells CASSPRAPGQGASGEQYF. As DNA, the CDR3 is TGTGCCAGCTCACCGAGAGCCCCGGGACAGGGGGCGTCGGGCGAGCAGTACTTC.

V gene TRBV5-1 combines with J gene TRBJ1-1; D is possibly TRBD1 (6 bases). V lost 0 bases, J lost 5 bases, and 11 bases lay in between. The V gene's germline CDR1 is SGHRS and CDR2 YFSETQ. The CDR3 is 14 residues long. CDR3 sequence (DNA): TGCGCCAGCAGCTTGGCCACTAGGGGGACTGAAGCTTTCTTT. It codes for CASSLATRGTEAFF.

The chain links TRBV7-3 to TRBJ2-5; 8 bases are a match to TRBD2. Unmatched junction bases numbered 5, after V lost 1 base and J lost 4 bases. Germline assignment: CDR1 SGHTA and CDR2 FQGTGA. The CDR3 has 15 amino acids. CDR3 DNA sequence: TGTGCCAGCAGCTTAATTCGGGGGGGCCGAGAGACCCAGTACTTC. Translated, it gives CASSLIRGGRETQYF.

The chain has TRBV5-1 and TRBJ2-7, with 10 bases aligning to TRBD1. Unmatched junction bases numbered 1, after V lost 0 bases and J lost 4 bases. The CDR3 extends over 14 amino acids. Germline CDR1 SGHRS, CDR2 YFSETQ. The CDR3 loop reads CASSLGTGGYEQYF. In nucleotides, the CDR3 is TGCGCCAGCAGCTTGGGGACAGGGGGTTACGAGCAGTACTTC.

Only one count was recorded for this clone. V and J are TRBV6-1 and TRBJ2-5; 15 bases map to TRBD2. V was pared by 2 bases and J by 10 bases, with 5 bases of the junction left unmatched. Germline loops: CDR1 MNHNS, CDR2 SASEGT. There are 15 residues in the CDR3. CDR3 bases: TGTGCCAGCAGTGAATTCGGACTAGCGGGGGGGGACCAGTACTTC. It translates to CASSEFGLAGGDQYF.

The chain couples TRBV4-1 to TRBJ1-6, with 8 bases that match TRBD1. Germline lookup yields CDR1 MGHRA and CDR2 YSYEKL. The CDR3 has 14 amino acids. J was trimmed by 8 bases and V by 3 bases; bases with no gene match: 3. Here the CDR3 reads CASSQDRAHSPLHF. The CDR3 nucleotides read TGCGCCAGCAGCCAGGACAGGGCCCATTCACCCCTCCACTTT.